This record looks at one T cell receptor (beta chain) sequence and its context. This specimen comes from a study of chemoradiotherapy in HPV16-positive cancers. Sequencing was performed with immunoSEQ multiplex PCR; in TCRdb, only in-frame clones are kept and a portion is missing. The data contain roughly 14,000 clones, 65% to 75% of them seen just once; the ten biggest clones take up under 10%. This CDR3 is 14 amino acids long. V dropped 1 base and J dropped 3 bases, with 9 bases sitting between them. Per germline, CDR1 KGHSH and CDR2 LQKENI. The V call is TRBV18, the J call TRBJ1-1; D gene unclear. Sample collection was performed from a patient who underwent chemoradiotherapy. This TCR came from a human donor with HPV-associated anogenital cancer. The CDR3 spells CASSPQESDTEAFF. In nucleotides, the CDR3 is TGTGCCAGCTCACCACAAGAGTCAGACACTGAAGCTTTCTTT.